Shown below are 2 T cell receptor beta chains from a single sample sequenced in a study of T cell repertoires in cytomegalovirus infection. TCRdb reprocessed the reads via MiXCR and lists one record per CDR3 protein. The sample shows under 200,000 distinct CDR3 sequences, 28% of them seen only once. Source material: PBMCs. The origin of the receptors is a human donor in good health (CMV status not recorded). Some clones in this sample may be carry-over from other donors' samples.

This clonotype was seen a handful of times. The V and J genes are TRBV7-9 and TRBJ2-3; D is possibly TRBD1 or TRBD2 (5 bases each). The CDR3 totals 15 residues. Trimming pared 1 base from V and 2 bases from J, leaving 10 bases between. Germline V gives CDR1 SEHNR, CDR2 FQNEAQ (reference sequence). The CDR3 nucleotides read TGTGCCAGCAGCTTAGATCCGGGACCCACAGATACGCAGTATTTT. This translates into CASSLDPGPTDTQYF.

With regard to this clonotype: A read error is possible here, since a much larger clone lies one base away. DNA of the CDR3: TGTGCCACCTCCCTCTCGGCAAACAATGAGCAGTTCTTC. Translation gives CATSLSANNEQFF. The chain recombines TRBV6-4 with TRBJ2-1; D gene ambiguous. V was cut by 10 bases and J by 5 bases, with 15 bases left in between. CDR1 is MRHNA, CDR2 SNTAGT, per germline. The CDR3 has 13 residues.